The present entry profiles one TCR beta chain with its context. The data are from a study of control samples from healthy donors and cancer patients. TCRdb's copy holds only in-frame clones and misses some; the assay was immunoSEQ multiplex PCR. The repertoire holds 20,000 to 25,000 clones, with about 85% as singletons. Germline CDR1 reads WSHSY; CDR2 reads SAAADI. The CDR3 totals 13 residues. V lost 0 bases and J lost 7, with 8 bases in between. Sequences were obtained from PBMCs. The chain recombines TRBV10-2 with TRBJ2-3, with a tentative D call TRBD1 (6 bases). This sequence originates from a man aged 60 to 75 with colorectal cancer. CDR3 sequence: CASSESRGNTQYF. The CDR3 DNA is TGCGCCAGCAGTGAGTCCAGGGGCAATACGCAGTATTTT.